The rows below give T cell receptor beta chains drawn from one sample of a study of shared clonotypes between healthy human individuals. Assay used: immunoSEQ multiplex PCR; TCRdb lists only in-frame clones, some missing. The sample lists about 960,000 clones; approximately 80% were seen once. Sequences were obtained from memory CD4+ T cells sorted from blood. These TCRs come from a man aged 18 to 30 in good health. Both conserved end residues are part of each CDR3. A D gene is named only where the DNA matches it firmly. The size entry is marked missing in some rows and otherwise reads once, few, many or a size class.

size: .
length: 16
J: TRBJ2-3
V: TRBV6-1
D: TRBD2
CDR3: CASSATSGGPTDTQYF
DNA: TGTGCCAGCAGTGCGACTAGCGGGGGACCCACAGATACGCAGTATTTT

size: few
length: 12
J: TRBJ1-1
V: TRBV5-4
D: .
CDR3: CASGWGNTEAFF
DNA: TGTGCCAGCGGGTGGGGTAACACTGAAGCTTTCTTT

size: .
length: 16
J: TRBJ2-1
V: TRBV25-1
D: .
CDR3: CASSEFQVSSYNEQFF
DNA: TGTGCCAGCAGTGAATTTCAGGTCAGCTCCTACAATGAGCAGTTCTTC

size: .
length: 11
J: TRBJ2-3
V: TRBV2
D: .
CDR3: CASKNTDTQYF
DNA: TGTGCCAGCAAGAACACAGATACGCAGTATTTT

size: .
length: 16
J: TRBJ1-6
V: TRBV7-6
D: .
CDR3: CASSLLGGGNGSPLHF
DNA: TGTGCCAGCAGCTTACTGGGCGGGGGTAATGGTTCACCCCTCCACTTT

size: .
length: 15
J: TRBJ1-2
V: TRBV19
D: .
CDR3: CASSTTGRANYGYTF
DNA: TGTGCCAGTAGTACGACGGGACGGGCTAACTATGGCTACACCTTC

size: .
length: 15
J: TRBJ2-3
V: TRBV5-1
D: .
CDR3: CASTRQSAITDTQYF
DNA: TGCGCCAGCACCCGCCAGTCCGCAATAACAGATACGCAGTATTTT

size: .
length: 18
J: TRBJ2-3
V: TRBV9
D: TRBD2
CDR3: CASSPTSGRFSSTDTQYF
DNA: TGTGCCAGCAGCCCTACTAGCGGGAGGTTCTCTAGCACAGATACGCAGTATTTT

size: .
length: 14
J: TRBJ2-7
V: TRBV28
D: .
CDR3: CASRSGLPGGEQYF
DNA: TGTGCCAGCAGATCCGGACTACCCGGAGGGGAGCAGTACTTC

size: .
length: 14
J: TRBJ2-2
V: TRBV12-1
D: .
CDR3: CASSFYQNTGELFF
DNA: TGTGCCAGCAGCTTTTACCAAAACACCGGGGAGCTGTTTTTT

size: .
length: 15
J: TRBJ2-1
V: TRBV2
D: TRBD2
CDR3: CASRTTSGRASEQFF
DNA: TGTGCCAGCAGGACTACTAGCGGGAGGGCCAGTGAGCAGTTCTTC

size: .
length: 13
J: TRBJ2-7
V: TRBV30
D: .
CDR3: CAWNSGTRYEQYF
DNA: TGTGCCTGGAACTCCGGGACACGATACGAGCAGTACTTC

size: .
length: 16
J: TRBJ2-1
V: TRBV7-2
D: TRBD2
CDR3: CASSTPGLAGGNEQFF
DNA: TGTGCCAGCAGCACCCCGGGACTAGCGGGGGGCAATGAGCAGTTCTTC

size: few
length: 13
J: TRBJ1-3
V: TRBV11-2
D: .
CDR3: CASSLVGENTIYF
DNA: TGTGCCAGCAGCTTAGTCGGAGAAAACACCATATATTTT

size: .
length: 16
J: TRBJ2-7
V: TRBV7-2
D: .
CDR3: CASSLDGAGTVYEQYF
DNA: TGTGCCAGCAGCTTAGACGGCGCGGGCACAGTCTACGAGCAGTACTTC

size: .
length: 14
J: TRBJ1-4
V: TRBV30
D: .
CDR3: CAWSPGTSDEKLFF
DNA: TGTGCCTGGAGTCCAGGGACCTCGGATGAAAAACTGTTTTTT

size: .
length: 18
J: TRBJ2-4
V: TRBV9
D: TRBD1
CDR3: CASSVDIGTGGRENIQYF
DNA: TGTGCCAGCAGCGTAGATATAGGAACAGGGGGCCGGGAAAACATTCAGTACTTC

size: .
length: 13
J: TRBJ2-1
V: TRBV7-2
D: .
CDR3: CASSKNRWNEQFF
DNA: TGTGCCAGCAGCAAAAACAGGTGGAATGAGCAGTTCTTC

size: .
length: 15
J: TRBJ2-7
V: TRBV5-6
D: TRBD1
CDR3: CASSEIGTGTYEQYF
DNA: TGTGCCAGCAGCGAGATTGGGACAGGGACCTACGAGCAGTACTTC

size: once
length: 14
J: TRBJ2-5
V: TRBV2
D: .
CDR3: CASSEAEGVETQYF
DNA: TGTGCCAGCAGTGAAGCGGAGGGGGTGGAGACCCAGTACTTC

size: .
length: 14
J: TRBJ2-3
V: TRBV6-6
D: .
CDR3: CASIPRVGTDTQYF
DNA: TGTGCCAGCATCCCCAGGGTGGGGACAGATACGCAGTATTTT

size: few
length: 15
J: TRBJ1-2
V: TRBV4-3
D: .
CDR3: CASSQDVLLNYGYTF
DNA: TGCGCCAGCAGCCAAGATGTCCTTCTTAACTATGGCTACACCTTC

size: many
length: 13
J: TRBJ1-2
V: TRBV9
D: .
CDR3: CASSGGFNYGYTF
DNA: TGTGCCAGCAGCGGGGGTTTTAACTATGGCTACACCTTC

size: .
length: 12
J: TRBJ2-1
V: TRBV7-9
D: .
CDR3: CASTLGLNEQFF
DNA: TGTGCCAGCACCCTAGGTCTGAATGAGCAGTTCTTC

size: many
length: 15
J: TRBJ1-5
V: TRBV28
D: .
CDR3: CASSPPRVKSQPQHF
DNA: TGTGCCAGCAGTCCCCCCAGGGTGAAGAGTCAGCCCCAGCATTTT

size: .
length: 14
J: TRBJ1-5
V: TRBV30
D: .
CDR3: CAWSPGLYNQPQHF
DNA: TGTGCCTGGAGCCCCGGACTGTACAATCAGCCCCAGCATTTT

size: few
length: 11
J: TRBJ1-5
V: TRBV20-1
D: .
CDR3: CSAPLNFQQHF
DNA: TGCAGTGCTCCACTCAACTTTCAGCAGCATTTT